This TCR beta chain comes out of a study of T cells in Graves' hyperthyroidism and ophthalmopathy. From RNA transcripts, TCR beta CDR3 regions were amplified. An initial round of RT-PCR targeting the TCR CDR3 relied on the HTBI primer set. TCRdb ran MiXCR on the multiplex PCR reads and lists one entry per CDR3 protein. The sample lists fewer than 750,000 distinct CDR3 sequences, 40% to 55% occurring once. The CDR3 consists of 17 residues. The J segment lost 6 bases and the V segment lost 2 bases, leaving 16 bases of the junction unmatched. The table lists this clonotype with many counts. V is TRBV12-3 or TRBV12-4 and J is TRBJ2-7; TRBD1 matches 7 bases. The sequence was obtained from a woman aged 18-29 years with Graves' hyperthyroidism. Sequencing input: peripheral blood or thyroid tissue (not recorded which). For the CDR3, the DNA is TGTGCCAGCAGTTTACTAGGGGACAGTGGGATTACCTCCGAGCAGTACTTC. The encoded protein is CASSLLGDSGITSEQYF.